This T cell receptor beta chain was sequenced in a study of cytomegalovirus exposure and HLA in healthy donors. As to this clone: Its antigen is not known.

Overall study results and limits: Listed as cytomegalovirus-associated were 150 or so TCR beta chains. In a later analysis, specific HLA alleles were associated with 15,000 to 20,000 TCR beta sequences at a 0.05 false discovery rate.

Despite likely unrecorded immune exposures, the donors were nominally healthy at the time of sampling. The primer mix had 60 Vbeta and 13 Jbeta primers. TCRdb's copy holds only in-frame clones and misses some; the assay was immunoSEQ multiplex PCR. The data show approximately 140,000 clones, 75% to 90% seen once. Sequenced material: PBMCs. The sequence was obtained from a woman aged 40 to 50 in good health and CMV-seronegative.

CDR3 nucleotides: TGTGCCAGCAGCTCCAGGACTAGCGGGAGCGGTGAGCAGTTCTTC. This sequence encodes CASSSRTSGSGEQFF. The chain recombines TRBV5-4 with TRBJ2-1, with TRBD2 identical over 13 bases. V trimming: 3 bases; J trimming: 9 bases; junction bases outside the gene matches: 6. CDR1 SGHNT and CDR2 YYREEE come from the germline V gene (reference sequence). The CDR3 has 15 amino acids.